This paragraph reports one T cell receptor beta chain. Its antigen is not yet known. Base qualities were left out, and no much larger clone turns up one base away. Participants in the prospective study were enrolled through a virtual design, were aged about 18 to 100 years, and lived in approximately 24 United States geographic areas. To assign participants to cohorts, the prospective study relied on clinical history that participants themselves reported in a screening survey and a study questionnaire. In the prospective study, whole blood, serum and a nasopharyngeal or oropharyngeal swab were collected from each participant by mobile phlebotomists. Over a roughly two-month period, participants in the prospective study had the option of providing additional blood draws and questionnaires. Before DNA extraction, prospective study blood samples were shipped either frozen or at room temperature. CDR1 and CDR2 were assigned from the germline V gene (reference sequence) as SGHKS and YYEKEE. The cysteine opens and the phenylalanine closes a CDR3 of 17 amino acids. The sequence is cut down to CDR3 DNA, 51 bases in frame from base 1. V has 6 bases trimmed and J has 3 bases trimmed; junction bases matching no gene number 13.

The source of the sample is a study of blood T cell repertoires in COVID-19 (dated by TCRdb to 2018 to 2021). About the investigation overall: Samples from collaborators originated in the United States, Italy and Spain and spanned both the acute and convalescent phases of COVID-19. Deeply sampled blood TCRbeta repertoires from subjects exposed to, actively infected with, or recovered from COVID-19 were included in the dataset. Nearly every sample came with metadata listing a de-identified subject ID, COVID-19 status, age in years and sex. The prospective study material was composed of cDNA or gDNA derived from T cells, B-cell-depleted T cells, or PBMCs. A freely available public database, intended as a resource for researchers studying the immune response to SARS-CoV-2, is where the repertoires were released. Where HLA class I and class II types were available, the types were taken from metadata supplied by the sample provider, not from assay-based typing. Samples came from the ongoing ImmuneRACE study (first 160 participants) plus 1,254 subjects from 6 global collaborators.

TCRbeta CDR3 regions were amplified from genomic DNA by means of the immunoSEQ Assay, a bias-controlled multiplex PCR. Regarding the original processing steps: Within the assay, amplification of reference gene primers was used to estimate how many nucleated cells each sample contained. To quantify the absolute abundance of each unique TCRbeta CDR3 rearrangement, sequence reads were collapsed and filtered. For each sample, productive Simpson clonality was calculated as the square root of Simpson's diversity index across productive rearrangements. Drawn from immuneACCESS, this table holds only the in-frame rearrangements with V and J called that TCRdb kept. Clones are partly lost; checked studies trace under half to an unresolved V gene and leave the rest unexplained. From that table come the V and J calls and clone size; the DNA was used to work out D and trimming. This sample has over 350,000 clones in its table, and 70% to 90% of those were observed once. The ten largest clones capture over 1.5% of the sample.

Results the study describes overall, beyond this receptor: How much clinical and demographic metadata was included differed by source and by participant, and the metadata was provided uncurated.

The sequence derives from a woman in her late teens or twenties with acute COVID-19. Sequencing used PBMCs or T cells enriched from blood (not recorded which). Recombination linked TRBV5-5 to TRBJ1-2, and 11 junctional nucleotides match TRBD1. In nucleotide form, the sequence is TGTGCCAGCAACTTAAGAACCGGGACAGGGGGATACTATGGCTACACCTTC. This is translated as CASNLRTGTGGYYGYTF.